This TCR beta chain was sequenced for a study of identical twins. TCRdb redid the calling of the 5' RACE reads with MiXCR, one entry per CDR3 protein. The data contain roughly 500,000 distinct CDR3 sequences, 20% to 25% of them singletons. Trimming took off 5 bases at V and 3 bases at J, with 7 bases between the two ends. The length of the CDR3 is 11 residues. Germline CDR1 reads DFQATT; CDR2 reads SNEGSKA (reference sequence). This sample was shared with a second study, whose subject was T cells expressing NK-cell markers.

The source is a woman between 18 and 29 years old in good health. Sequencing input: CD4+ T cells sorted from blood. The chain links TRBV20-1 to TRBJ1-2; no clear D. CDR3 sequence: CSAPKDYGYTF. The CDR3 region has the DNA TGCAGTGCTCCCAAGGACTATGGCTACACCTTC.